The 29 T cell receptor beta chains in this list originate from one sample, sequenced in a study of T cells after yellow fever vaccination. In TCRdb, the 5' RACE reads were re-called with MiXCR into one record per CDR3 protein. Among approximately 550,000 distinct CDR3 sequences listed, roughly 14% were seen once. The sample here was PBMCs, taken on the day of the yellow fever booster vaccination. The receptors shown here come from a man aged 25-45 years who received the YFV17D yellow fever vaccine.

This clonotype has at least ten counts. This chain joins TRBV7-9 and TRBJ2-1, with D possibly TRBD2 on 5 matching bases. The CDR3 is 16 residues long. Trimming took off 5 bases at V and 0 bases at J, with 14 bases between the two ends. CDR1 is SEHNR, CDR2 FQNEAQ, per germline (reference sequence). The CDR3 nucleotides read TGTGCCAGCAGCGCCCGCTGGGAGAGCTCCTACAATGAGCAGTTCTTC. It yields the protein CASSARWESSYNEQFF.

V and J are TRBV12-3 or TRBV12-4 and TRBJ2-5, with TRBD2 identical over 7 bases. The CDR3 is 13 residues long. After removal of 5 bases from V and 7 bases from J, the junction contained 7 bases not matched to a gene. The CDR3 sequence is CASSQVPGGTQYF. The CDR3 nucleotides read TGTGCCAGCAGTCAGGTCCCGGGGGGGACCCAGTACTTC.

This clonotype was recorded a few times. The chain links TRBV3-1 to TRBJ2-3; weak D call: TRBD2 (5 bases). Germline V lookup: CDR1 LGHDT, CDR2 YNNKEL (reference sequence). V was cut by 4 bases and J by 0 bases, with 17 bases left in between. The CDR3 covers 17 residues. The CDR3 coding sequence is TGTGCCAGCAGCCGCCCCCTAGGGAGATGGAGCACAGATACGCAGTATTTT. Translated: CASSRPLGRWSTDTQYF.

The table lists this clonotype with many counts. V is TRBV24-1 and J is TRBJ2-1, with a tentative D call TRBD2 (5 bases). The V end was cut by 3 bases, the J end by 6 bases, with 17 bases between. This CDR3 comprises 16 residues. The germline gives CDR1 KGHDR, CDR2 SFDVKD. In nucleotides, the CDR3 is TGTGCCACCAGTGATCCTTGGAAGGCAGGAGGCAATGAGCAGTTCTTC. Amino acids: CATSDPWKAGGNEQFF.

V and J are TRBV28 and TRBJ2-1; TRBD1 might be the D (6 bases). Germline CDR1 reads MDHEN; CDR2 reads SYDVKM. CDR3 length: 14 residues. With 6 bases removed from V and 8 bases from J, the gap between germline ends came to 17 bases. CDR3 sequence: CASRSGQPIDEQFF. The CDR3 DNA follows: TGTGCCAGCAGGAGCGGACAGCCGATCGATGAGCAGTTCTTC.

The chain has TRBV6-5 and TRBJ2-2; 7 bases agree with TRBD1. This CDR3 has 13 residues. Trimming removed 6 bases from V and 4 bases from J; junction bases left unmatched: 2. Germline CDR1 MNHEY, CDR2 SVGAGI. CDR3: CASRYRGTGELFF. CDR3 bases: TGTGCCAGCAGATACAGGGGCACCGGGGAGCTGTTTTTT.

This clonotype was seen a handful of times. The gene calls are TRBV20-1 and TRBJ2-7; possible D gene TRBD1, 6 bases. Between the trimmed V and J ends, which lost 4 bases and 2 bases, there was a span of 12 bases. The germline gives CDR1 DFQATT, CDR2 SNEGSKA (reference sequence). This CDR3 contains 13 residues. In nucleotides, the CDR3 is TGCAGTGCTATTGACAGGAATCCCTACGAGCAGTACTTC. Protein sequence: CSAIDRNPYEQYF.

The chain recombines TRBV7-3 with TRBJ2-1; D may match TRBD1 or TRBD2 (6 bases each). The CDR3 has 14 amino acids. Germline V gene data show CDR1 as SGHTA and CDR2 as FQGTGA. Trimming took 2 bases from V and 10 from J, leaving 15 bases between them. The CDR3 DNA is TGTGCCAGCAGCTTAGGTGGGGGGCCGGGGGAGCAGTTCTTC. It yields the protein CASSLGGGPGEQFF. The full variable domain, completed using reference TRBV7-3 and TRBJ2-1, is GAGVSQTPSNKVTEKGKYVELRCDPISGHTALYWYRQSLGQGPEFLIYFQGTGAADDSGLPNDRFFAVRPEGSVSTLKIQRTERGDSAVYLCASSLGGGPGEQFFGPGTRLTVL.

In its sample, this clonotype was seen a few times. This chain links TRBV7-2 with TRBJ2-7; D unresolved. Germline V gene lookup returns CDR1 SGHTA and CDR2 FQGNSA. The CDR3 has 12 residues. The V end was cut by 5 bases, the J end by 3 bases, with 8 bases between. The chain's CDR3 is CASSIDIYEQYF. In nucleotides, the CDR3 is TGTGCCAGCAGCATTGATATCTACGAGCAGTACTTC.

On this clonotype: At one end the junction does not follow the germline gene, possibly because of a read error. V usage is TRBV7-7 and J usage is TRBJ2-3; D is perhaps TRBD1 or TRBD2 (5 bases each). Germline V gene lookup returns CDR1 SSHAT and CDR2 FNYEAQ (reference sequence). CDR3 length: 13 amino acids. CDR3 DNA: TGTGCTAGCAGTAGGGACCGGGGAGATACGCAGTATTTT. This sequence encodes CASSRDRGDTQYF.

CDR3 residues: CASSRGGGTAFF. For the CDR3, the DNA is TGTGCCAGCAGCCGTGGGGGGGGCACAGCTTTCTTT. The chain has TRBV28 and TRBJ1-1, with a weak D call TRBD1 (6 bases). The CDR3 has 12 residues. Germline loops: CDR1 MDHEN, CDR2 SYDVKM. V lost 6 bases and J 10 bases, leaving 15 bases between the germline ends.

This clonotype was observed at least ten times. This chain connects TRBV7-9 to TRBJ2-7; 7 nucleotides align to TRBD1. The CDR3 totals 14 residues. Per germline, CDR1 SEHNR and CDR2 FQNEAQ (reference sequence). J lost 1 base, V lost 5 bases, and 5 bases had no gene match. This CDR3 is CASSEQGISYEQYF. CDR3 coding DNA: TGTGCCAGCAGCGAACAGGGGATTTCCTACGAGCAGTACTTC.

The chain has TRBV16 and TRBJ1-1; D is unresolved. V lost 0 bases, J lost 5 bases, and 10 bases lay in between. Germline assignment: CDR1 KGHSY and CDR2 FQNENV. CDR3 size: 14 residues. The CDR3 coding sequence is TGTGCCAGCAGCCAATCTTCCGGCGGGACTGAAGCTTTCTTT. Translation gives CASSQSSGGTEAFF.

This clonotype was picked up a small number of times. The rearrangement uses TRBV10-1 and TRBJ2-7; D ambiguous. Germline V gene data show CDR1 as WNHNN and CDR2 as SYGVQD (reference sequence). With 3 bases removed from V and 9 bases from J, the gap between germline ends came to 15 bases. CDR3 length: 13 amino acids. The CDR3 protein is CASSDSPGVAQYF. In DNA, the CDR3 is TGCGCCAGCAGTGATTCCCCTGGTGTCGCGCAGTACTTC.

The table lists this clonotype with a few counts. The rearrangement links TRBV20-1 to TRBJ2-1; D might be TRBD1 or TRBD2, each matching 5 bases. V gave up 2 bases and J gave up 1 base, with 15 bases separating them. This CDR3 is 16 amino acids long. The germline V gene has CDR1 DFQATT and CDR2 SNEGSKA (reference sequence). The CDR3 region is CSARSLDSVSYNEQFF. The CDR3 DNA sequence: TGCAGTGCTAGATCACTAGACAGCGTATCCTACAATGAGCAGTTCTTC.

This clonotype has only a few counts. This rearrangement joins TRBV4-1 to TRBJ2-5; 8 bases are a match to TRBD2. The germline V gene encodes CDR1 MGHRA and CDR2 YSYEKL. The J segment lost 2 bases and the V segment lost 5 bases, leaving 10 bases of the junction unmatched. This CDR3 comprises 16 residues. The CDR3 nucleotides read TGCGCCAGCAGCTCAGGGGCTAGCGGGCGGCAAGAGACCCAGTACTTC. This codes for CASSSGASGRQETQYF.

CDR3 region: CASSRTTGYNEQFF. The DNA for the CDR3 is TGCGCCAGCAGCCGAACCACAGGGTACAATGAGCAGTTCTTC. The chain has TRBV4-3 and TRBJ2-1, with a weak D call TRBD1 (6 bases). The CDR3 contains 14 residues. V was shortened by 4 bases and J by 4 bases, with 11 bases between the two germline ends. Germline V gene sequence: CDR1 LGHNA, CDR2 YSLEER.

This clonotype was counted only a few times. The V gene is TRBV20-1, the J gene TRBJ2-7, with 8 bases aligning to TRBD1. Trimming took 0 bases from V and 5 from J; bases not matched to a gene: 9. This CDR3 is built from 15 residues. Germline CDR1 reads DFQATT; CDR2 reads SNEGSKA (reference sequence). The CDR3 is CSARDPGGTGDEQYF. CDR3 bases: TGCAGTGCTAGAGACCCAGGGGGCACGGGCGACGAGCAGTACTTC.

This clonotype was counted between two and nine times. This chain links TRBV12-3 or TRBV12-4 with TRBJ1-5; D is undetermined. V gave up 6 bases and J gave up 4 bases, with 13 bases separating them. The CDR3 is 14 amino acids. The DNA of the CDR3 is TGTGCCAGCAGAACCGGCCCCGGGAATCAGCCCCAGCATTTT. This sequence encodes CASRTGPGNQPQHF.

The genes are TRBV12-3 or TRBV12-4 and TRBJ2-7; D is ambiguous. The ends were cut back, 2 bases at V and 7 bases at J, with 12 bases in the middle. This CDR3 comprises 13 residues. CDR3 sequence reads: CASSLSSTEEQYF. Here the CDR3 DNA reads TGTGCCAGCAGTTTAAGCTCCACCGAGGAGCAGTACTTC.

The chain employs TRBV5-5 and TRBJ2-3, with TRBD2 matching 7 bases. Germline loops: CDR1 SGHKS, CDR2 YYEKEE (reference sequence). The ends lost 4 bases at V and 2 bases at J; junction bases unmatched: 7. The CDR3 contains 15 residues. The CDR3 DNA reads TGTGCCAGCAGCCAACCTAGCGGTGACACAGATACGCAGTATTTT. Amino acids: CASSQPSGDTDTQYF.

This rearrangement joins TRBV6-1 to TRBJ2-1; possible D gene TRBD2, 8 bases. The V end lost 6 bases, the J end lost 5 bases, and 20 bases lay between the germline ends. Germline values: CDR1 MNHNS, CDR2 SASEGT. This CDR3 contains 16 residues. CDR3 bases: TGTGCCAGCAGGACAGGGCGGCTAGCGGGTCACAATGAGCAGTTCTTC. Residues: CASRTGRLAGHNEQFF.

This clonotype came up a few times. The chain links TRBV4-3 to TRBJ2-1, with TRBD2 matching 8 bases. The CDR3 is made up of 15 amino acids. Germline-derived CDR1 and CDR2 are LGHNA and YSLEER. The junction had 7 bases not matched to a gene; V was cut back by 2 bases and J by 7 bases. CDR3 protein: CASSQPWTSSNEQFF. The CDR3 DNA is TGCGCCAGCAGCCAACCCTGGACTAGCTCTAATGAGCAGTTCTTC.

This clonotype has a count of ten or more. V and J are TRBV20-1 and TRBJ2-7; 9 bases are shared with TRBD1. Unmatched junction bases numbered 1, after V lost 1 base and J lost 0 bases. Germline CDR1 and CDR2: DFQATT and SNEGSKA (reference sequence). The CDR3 is 14 amino acids. In nucleotides, the CDR3 is TGCAGTGCTAGAGGACAGGGGGGCTCCTACGAGCAGTACTTC. The encoded protein is CSARGQGGSYEQYF.

The chain recombines TRBV4-3 with TRBJ2-2, with TRBD2 matching over 13 bases. Trimming removed 0 bases from V and 6 bases from J; junction bases left unmatched: 4. In germline, CDR1 is LGHNA, CDR2 YSLEER. This CDR3 comprises 17 residues. CDR3 sequence (DNA): TGCGCCAGCAGCCAAGATCGGACTAGCGGGAGATCCGGGGAGCTGTTTTTT. Its translation: CASSQDRTSGRSGELFF.

The genes are TRBV29-1 and TRBJ2-1; TRBD2 matches 13 bases. The CDR3 contains 15 residues. V gave up 2 bases and J gave up 8 bases; unmatched junction bases: 6. Germline CDR1 and CDR2: SQVTM and ANQGSEA. The CDR3 is CSVERTSGRPDEQFF. As DNA, the CDR3 is TGCAGCGTTGAACGGACTAGCGGGAGACCGGATGAGCAGTTCTTC.

In this sample, this clonotype turned up a few times. The rearrangement joins TRBV20-1 to TRBJ2-3; D is undetermined. The V end lost 0 bases, the J end lost 1 base, and 8 bases lay between the germline ends. Germline lookup yields CDR1 DFQATT and CDR2 SNEGSKA (reference sequence). The CDR3 spans 14 residues. In DNA, the CDR3 is TGCAGTGCTAGAGATCCCTGGGGCACAGATACGCAGTATTTT. Residues: CSARDPWGTDTQYF.

J is TRBJ2-3 and V is TRBV20-1; possible D gene TRBD1, 6 bases. The CDR3 covers 17 residues. The V end was cut by 0 bases, the J end by 1 base, with 17 bases between. Germline V gene lookup returns CDR1 DFQATT and CDR2 SNEGSKA (reference sequence). The CDR3 coding sequence is TGCAGTGCTAGAGATCCGGGGCAGGGGCGCGGCACAGATACGCAGTATTTT. It codes for CSARDPGQGRGTDTQYF.

The rearrangement uses TRBV5-1 and TRBJ2-5; D is uncertain. Trimming pared 0 bases from V and 2 bases from J, leaving 8 bases between. This CDR3 comprises 14 residues. The V gene's germline CDR1 is SGHRS and CDR2 YFSETQ. In DNA form, the CDR3 reads TGCGCCAGCAGCTTGGATAGCAAACAAGAGACCCAGTACTTC. It is translated as CASSLDSKQETQYF.